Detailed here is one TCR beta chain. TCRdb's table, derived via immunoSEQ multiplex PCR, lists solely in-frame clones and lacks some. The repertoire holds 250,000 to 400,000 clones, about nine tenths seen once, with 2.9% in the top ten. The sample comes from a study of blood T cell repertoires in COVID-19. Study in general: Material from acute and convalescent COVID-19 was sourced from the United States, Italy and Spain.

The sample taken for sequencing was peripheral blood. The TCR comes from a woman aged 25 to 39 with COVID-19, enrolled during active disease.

Here the CDR3 DNA reads TGTGCCAGCAGTGATGTACCGGGACTAGCGGGAGGAAATGAGCAGTTCTTC. As protein: CASSDVPGLAGGNEQFF. The V gene is TRBV2, the J gene TRBJ2-1, with TRBD2 matching 15 bases. This CDR3 spans 17 amino acids. Germline lookup yields CDR1 SNHLY and CDR2 FYNNEI. J was trimmed by 7 bases and V by 3 bases; bases with no gene match: 7.